This T cell receptor beta chain is drawn from a study of tumor-infiltrating lymphocytes in primary liver carcinoma. Notes on this clonotype: The junction shows a germline mismatch at one end, possibly a read error.

The study co-extracted DNA and RNA from 20-30 mg of unsorted bulk tissue. The researchers produced TCR beta cDNA from approximately 550 ng total RNA with a constant-region primer. It was through three nested multiplex PCR rounds of slightly modified ARM-PCR that TCR beta libraries arose. TCRdb used MiXCR to reprocess the multiplex PCR reads, holding one entry per CDR3 protein. The repertoire holds 90,000 to 150,000 distinct CDR3 sequences, around 70% seen once, with 8.1% in the top ten. Sequenced sample: tumor-adjacent normal liver tissue. This receptor was taken from a woman aged 55 to 70 with primary liver carcinoma and hepatitis B virus infection.

CDR3 DNA: TGTGCCAACAGCTTAGATTGGGTCAGTCTAGCGTGTCCCTACGAGCAATACTTC. It codes for CANSLDWVSLACPYEQYF. The V call is TRBV11-2, the J call TRBJ2-7; possibly TRBD2 for D (6 bases). Germline V CDR1 and CDR2: SGHAT, FQNNGV. The CDR3 contains 18 residues.